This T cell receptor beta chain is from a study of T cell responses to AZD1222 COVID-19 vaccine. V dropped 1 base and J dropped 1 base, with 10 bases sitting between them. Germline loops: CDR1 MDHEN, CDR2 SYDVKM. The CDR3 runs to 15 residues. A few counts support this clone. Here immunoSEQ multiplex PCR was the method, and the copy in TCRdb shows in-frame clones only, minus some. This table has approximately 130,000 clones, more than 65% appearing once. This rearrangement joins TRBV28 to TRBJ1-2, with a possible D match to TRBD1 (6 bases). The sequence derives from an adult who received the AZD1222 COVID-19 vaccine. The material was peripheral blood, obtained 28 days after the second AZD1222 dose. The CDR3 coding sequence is TGTGCCAGCAGTTTATCAGGGGCCGATAACTATGGCTACACCTTC. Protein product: CASSLSGADNYGYTF.